The clone carrying this T cell receptor beta chain has a count of ten or more. Its antigen remains unidentified. TCRdb used MiXCR to reprocess the reads, holding one entry per CDR3 protein. Of roughly 860,000 distinct CDR3 sequences listed, about 31% are singletons. Germline-derived CDR1 and CDR2 are MNHNS and SASEGT. V dropped 8 bases and J dropped 4 bases, with 3 bases sitting between them. This CDR3 is built from 9 residues. The sample is drawn from a study of T cell repertoires in cytomegalovirus infection. Whole-study context: Used in the study were CMV epitopes, some recently identified and HLA-C-restricted, others well-studied and HLA-B-restricted. Both a matching HLA type and CMV infection were indicated by public TCR beta signatures. Study outcomes and limitations: Cumulative frequency of public TCR beta families picked out carriers of CMV plus the relevant HLA. Predominance within the ex vivo response was attributable to HLA-C-restricted CMV-specific TCR beta clonotypes.

This sequence joins TRBV6-1 and TRBJ2-7, with no clear D. This material consisted of cultured CD8+ T cells from PBMCs, taken from culture after CMV antigen stimulation. This TCR was recovered from a human donor in good health (CMV status not recorded). Some clones in this sample may be carry-over from other donors' samples. The CDR3 nucleotides are TGTGCCAGCGGATACGAGCAGTACTTC. Protein sequence: CASGYEQYF.